The entry below gives a single T cell receptor (beta chain) sequence along with its context. This entry is derived from a study of blood T cell repertoires in COVID-19. Whole-study context: T cells, B-cell-depleted T cells, or PBMCs provided the cDNA or gDNA that served as material.

CDR1 and CDR2 (germline): LNHDA, SQIVND (reference sequence). The germline V and J ends were trimmed by 5 bases and 7 bases, with 12 bases remaining between them. The CDR3 sequence is 13 residues long. Participant reports of clinical history set cohort assignment. In the authors' workflow: Nucleated cell number was recorded as an estimate derived from reference gene primer amplification. Sequenced by immunoSEQ multiplex PCR; TCRdb stores in-frame clones only, minus some. The DNA was the basis for D and trimming; V, J and clone size are from that table. The sample has 200,000 to 300,000 clones, around 86% seen once; the top ten hold 2.5% to 3.5%.

This TCR was sampled from a woman aged 40 to 50 with acute COVID-19. This chain joins TRBV19 and TRBJ1-5; the D is unclear. The source material was PBMCs or T cells enriched from blood (not recorded which). CDR3: CASSDVREQPQHF. As DNA, the CDR3 is TGTGCCAGTAGTGACGTGAGGGAACAGCCCCAGCATTTT.